What follows is one T cell receptor beta chain and its context. What it recognizes is unknown. This sample was included in a study of cytomegalovirus exposure and HLA in healthy donors. Notes on the study in general: Later analysis demonstrated an association between a missense DCLRE1C variant and TCR beta V- and J-gene trimming. By HLA locus, TCR association rates varied in a later analysis, with DRB1 showing the most and HLA-C the fewest.

V lost 5 bases, J lost 5 bases, and 19 bases stayed unmatched. The CDR3 is 19 amino acids. Germline-derived CDR1 and CDR2 are SGHVS and FNYEAQ. PCR employed 60 Vbeta and 13 Jbeta primers. The data were produced by immunoSEQ multiplex PCR, yet TCRdb's version contains in-frame clones alone and is incomplete. The repertoire consists of over 150,000 clones, with about 81% occurring once and the leading ten covering 6.5%. Sequencing was carried out using PBMCs. The genes are TRBV7-6 and TRBJ1-1, with 11 nucleotides matching TRBD1. The TCR sequence derives from a woman aged 50 to 65 in good health and CMV-seropositive. CDR3 bases: TGTGCCAGCAGCCCCGGGCCCAGGACAGGGGGCGGTGAATGGACTGAAGCTTTCTTT. It yields the protein CASSPGPRTGGGEWTEAFF.